Presented here are 5 T cell receptor beta chains from one specimen sequenced in a study of breast tumors, draining lymph nodes, adjacent tissues. TCRdb processed the multiplex PCR reads anew with MiXCR; each CDR3 protein has one entry. The table has some 200,000 distinct CDR3 sequences, roughly 31% seen once. Axillary draining lymph nodes of breast cancer patients supplied the node samples. Sample: axillary lymph node tissue. These receptor sequences come from a female donor with breast cancer. Some clones in this sample may be carry-over from other donors' samples.

This clonotype showed up many times. V and J are TRBV6-6 and TRBJ2-1; 15 nucleotides align to TRBD2. CDR3 length: 14 residues. Germline V gene data show CDR1 as MNHNY and CDR2 as SVGAGI (reference sequence). Trimming took 5 bases from V and 12 from J; bases not matched to a gene: 5. The chain's CDR3 is CASSKGTSGRWQFF. The CDR3 DNA reads TGTGCCAGCAGTAAGGGGACTAGCGGGAGGTGGCAGTTCTTC.

This clonotype was counted at least ten times. The J gene is TRBJ1-3, the V gene TRBV2, with D hard to call. Trimming pared 3 bases from V and 2 bases from J, leaving 14 bases between. Germline CDR1 reads SNHLY; CDR2 reads FYNNEI. This CDR3 comprises 16 residues. DNA for the CDR3: TGTGCCAGCAGTGAGCGACCCTTGAGAACTGGAAACACCATATATTTT. Residues: CASSERPLRTGNTIYF.

This clonotype was recorded only once. Given a much more abundant clone one base away, this may be a read error. The chain links TRBV5-1 to TRBJ2-5, with 7 bases aligning to TRBD2. The CDR3 runs 15 residues. CDR1 is SGHRS and CDR2 is YFSETQ in the germline V gene. This chain's CDR3 is CTSSLYPGRTETQYF. The CDR3 region has the DNA TGCACCAGCAGCTTGTATCCCGGGAGGACGGAGACCCAGTACTTC.

This clonotype has ten or more counts. This may come from a read error, since a much larger clone is one base off. This chain joins TRBV5-6 and TRBJ2-5, with TRBD2 identical over 7 bases. The junction had 11 bases not matched to a gene; V was cut back by 4 bases and J by 5 bases. Germline-derived CDR1 and CDR2 are SGHDT and YYEEEE. This CDR3 contains 15 residues. The CDR3 loop is CASSRYLAGAETQYF. CDR3 DNA: TGTGCCAGCAGCAGATACCTGGCGGGAGCGGAGACCCAGTACTTC.

This clonotype showed up many times. The V and J genes are TRBV18 and TRBJ1-1; weak D call: TRBD1 (5 bases). V was shortened by 2 bases and J by 4 bases, with 26 bases between the two germline ends. Germline V gene lookup returns CDR1 KGHSH and CDR2 LQKENI. The CDR3 is 19 amino acids. CDR3 loop: CASSPNPPGVSGGSTEAFF. DNA for the CDR3: TGTGCCAGCTCACCAAACCCACCCGGGGTCAGTGGGGGTTCCACTGAAGCTTTCTTT.